The 22 T cell receptor beta chains given below trace back to one sample, sequenced in a study of T-cell reconstitution after alpha-beta-depleted transplantation in children. Preparing the TCRbeta library involved the use of unique molecular identifiers. TCRdb re-called the PCR reads with MiXCR, one entry per CDR3 protein. Of about 210,000 distinct CDR3 sequences in the sample, over 15% were seen once. The starting material was PBMCs, mostly from graft donor cells, obtained 360 days after TCRalphabeta/CD19-depleted stem cell transplant. The receptors here all came from a male patient aged 2-10 years who had a stem cell transplant for acute lymphoblastic leukemia, so the T cells may come from the graft donor.

In this sample, this clonotype turned up a few times. This chain uses TRBV27 with TRBJ2-2; D ambiguous. CDR1 and CDR2 (germline): MNHEY, SMNVEV (reference sequence). Trimming removed 4 bases at V and 2 bases at J, with 20 bases between. This CDR3 region has 18 residues. CDR3 region: CASSSPDWRMGNTGELFF. For the CDR3, the DNA is TGTGCCAGCAGTTCCCCCGATTGGCGGATGGGTAACACCGGGGAGCTGTTTTTT.

The chain uses TRBV4-3 and TRBJ2-2, with 12 bases identical to TRBD2. V trimming: 0 bases; J trimming: 0 bases; junction bases outside the gene matches: 5. Germline V lookup: CDR1 LGHNA, CDR2 YSLEER. The CDR3 runs to 19 residues. The chain's CDR3 is CASSQDLLAGGANTGELFF. CDR3 sequence (DNA): TGCGCCAGCAGCCAAGACTTACTAGCGGGGGGCGCGAACACCGGGGAGCTGTTTTTT.

The genes are TRBV5-1 and TRBJ1-2, with 7 bases matching TRBD1. The germline gives CDR1 SGHRS, CDR2 YFSETQ. The J segment lost 5 bases and the V segment lost 7 bases, leaving 11 bases of the junction unmatched. The CDR3 sequence is 14 residues long. DNA for the CDR3: TGCGCCAGCCGCGGGTCGACAGGGTTTTATGGCTACACCTTC. Translation gives CASRGSTGFYGYTF.

In this sample, this clonotype turned up a few times. The J gene is TRBJ2-5, the V gene TRBV4-3; a possible D gene is TRBD2 (6 bases). Germline-derived CDR1 and CDR2 are LGHNA and YSLEER. V was shortened by 2 bases and J by 3 bases, with 13 bases between the two germline ends. CDR3 length: 15 amino acids. CDR3 in amino acids: CASSQLFGGKETQYF. CDR3 in DNA: TGCGCCAGCAGCCAATTGTTTGGGGGGAAAGAGACCCAGTACTTC.

This clonotype was seen more than once but under ten times. The CDR3 DNA is TGTGCCAGCAGCCAAGATCGGCTAGCGGGGGGGATGAATGAGCAGTTCTTC. The encoded protein is CASSQDRLAGGMNEQFF. V gene TRBV3-1 combines with J gene TRBJ2-1; TRBD2 matches at 12 bases. This CDR3 is built from 17 residues. Germline CDR1 reads LGHDT; CDR2 reads YNNKEL (reference sequence). Trimming took 0 bases from V and 7 from J; bases not matched to a gene: 7.

The chain employs TRBV24-1 and TRBJ2-1, with 7 nucleotides matching TRBD2. The junction had 3 bases not matched to a gene; V was cut back by 1 base and J by 4 bases. The CDR3 is 15 amino acids. Germline CDR1 and CDR2: KGHDR and SFDVKD. CDR3 sequence: CATSDLGRGYNEQFF. In DNA, the CDR3 is TGTGCCACCAGTGATTTAGGGCGGGGGTACAATGAGCAGTTCTTC.

The chain employs TRBV29-1 and TRBJ1-1; possibly TRBD1 for D (5 bases). V gave up 2 bases and J gave up 6 bases, with 16 bases separating them. Germline V CDR1 and CDR2: SQVTM, ANQGSEA. The CDR3 totals 14 residues. The CDR3 nucleotides read TGCAGCGTTGAATTAGCAGGGTTTCTCGCTGAAGCTTTCTTT. Residues: CSVELAGFLAEAFF.

The V gene is TRBV29-1, the J gene TRBJ1-1, with D uncertain. Germline V CDR1 and CDR2: SQVTM, ANQGSEA. Trimming pared 6 bases from V and 0 bases from J, leaving 14 bases between. The CDR3 loop spans 14 amino acids. CDR3 in amino acids: CSVIPGTVNTEAFF. The CDR3, as DNA: TGCAGCGTCATTCCAGGTACCGTGAACACTGAAGCTTTCTTT.

The sample holds many counts of this clonotype. The chain couples TRBV29-1 to TRBJ2-6; no clear D. The V gene's germline CDR1 is SQVTM and CDR2 ANQGSEA. Trimming removed 3 bases from V and 1 base from J, with 4 bases in between. This CDR3 has 13 residues. CDR3 sequence (DNA): TGCAGCGTTGACGGGTCTGGGGCCAACGTCCTGACTTTC. This encodes CSVDGSGANVLTF. The full variable domain, rest sourced from reference TRBV29-1 and TRBJ2-6, is SAVISQKPSRDICQRGTSLTIQCQVDSQVTMMFWYRQQPGQSLTLIATANQGSEATYESGFVIDKFPISRPNLTFSTLTVSNMSPEDSSIYLCSVDGSGANVLTFGAGSRLTVL.

This clonotype was seen repeatedly, ten times or more. CDR3 amino acids: CASSTYNLNTEAFF. In nucleotides, the CDR3 is TGCGCCAGCAGCACCTACAACCTGAACACTGAAGCTTTCTTT. The chain uses TRBV5-1 and TRBJ1-1, with no clear D. The length of the CDR3 is 14 residues. Germline V gene lookup returns CDR1 SGHRS and CDR2 YFSETQ. V lost 4 bases and J 0 bases, leaving 10 bases between the germline ends.

This clonotype was recorded many times. The chain carries TRBV4-1 and TRBJ2-7, with D unclear. This CDR3 is built from 15 residues. Germline V lookup: CDR1 MGHRA, CDR2 YSYEKL. Trimming took 2 bases from V and 2 from J, leaving 13 bases between them. The CDR3 DNA follows: TGCGCCAGCAGCCAATTGGTGCCAAAAACCTACGAGCAGTACTTC. Protein product: CASSQLVPKTYEQYF.

The gene calls are TRBV30 and TRBJ1-1; D is uncertain. The CDR3 sequence is 16 residues long. Germline-derived CDR1 and CDR2 are GTSNPN and SVGIG (reference sequence). The ends were cut back, 4 bases at V and 0 bases at J, with 18 bases in the middle. The CDR3, as DNA: TGTGCCTGGATTGCGGGGTTGCGGAAATTGAACACTGAAGCTTTCTTT. Translated, it gives CAWIAGLRKLNTEAFF.

This chain uses TRBV30 with TRBJ1-2; 7 bases map to TRBD1. This CDR3 spans 15 amino acids. With 2 bases clipped from V and 4 bases from J, the junction kept 10 bases outside the gene matches. Germline V gene sequence: CDR1 GTSNPN, CDR2 SVGIG (reference sequence). CDR3 loop: CAWSTPTGILYGYTF. The CDR3 DNA is TGTGCCTGGAGTACCCCGACAGGGATCCTCTATGGCTACACCTTC.

This clonotype was seen more than once but under ten times. DNA of the CDR3: TGTGCCAGCAGTTTAGCGGGGGCCACGCAGTATTTT. Translation gives CASSLAGATQYF. The chain couples TRBV12-3 or TRBV12-4 to TRBJ2-3; D might be TRBD1 (6 bases). This CDR3 spans 12 amino acids. Trimming removed 0 bases at V and 9 bases at J, with 7 bases between.

The V and J genes are TRBV5-1 and TRBJ2-5; TRBD2 might be the D (6 bases). The CDR3 sequence is 13 residues long. Trimming took off 0 bases at V and 5 bases at J, with 8 bases between the two ends. CDR1 and CDR2 (germline): SGHRS, YFSETQ. CDR3 coding DNA: TGCGCCAGCAGCTTGGGGAGCGGGGAGACCCAGTACTTC. As protein: CASSLGSGETQYF.

CDR3: CASSLRGGLQEKLFF. CDR3 sequence (DNA): TGTGCCAGCAGCTTAAGGGGGGGTTTGCAGGAAAAACTGTTTTTT. This chain uses TRBV7-8 with TRBJ1-4; D possibly corresponds to TRBD1 (6 bases). The germline V gene encodes CDR1 SGHVS and CDR2 FQNEAQ. CDR3 length equals 15 residues. V was trimmed by 2 bases and J by 8 bases, leaving 15 bases between them.

This chain uses TRBV7-9 with TRBJ2-3; D remains unclear. Germline V lookup: CDR1 SEHNR, CDR2 FQNEAQ (reference sequence). The CDR3 loop spans 16 amino acids. With 1 base removed from V and 3 bases from J, the gap between germline ends came to 14 bases. The CDR3 DNA sequence: TGTGCCAGCAGCTTAGTAATCGAGCCAAGTACAGATACGCAGTATTTT. It encodes CASSLVIEPSTDTQYF. The full variable domain, with the rest looked up from reference TRBV7-9 and TRBJ2-3, is DTGVSQNPRHKITKRGQNVTFRCDPISEHNRLYWYRQTLGQGPEFLTYFQNEAQLEKSRLLSDRFSAERPKGSFSTLEIQRTEQGDSAMYLCASSLVIEPSTDTQYFGPGTRLTVL.

The chain is built from TRBV4-2 and TRBJ2-2; the match to TRBD2 covers 10 bases. Germline V CDR1 and CDR2: LGHNA, YNFKEQ. This CDR3 contains 18 residues. V shed 1 base and J 6 bases; nucleotides not matched to a gene: 11. CDR3 nucleotides: TGTGCCAGCAGCCAAGGGAGCGGGGGGGCGAATGATCCCGGGGAGCTGTTTTTT. It yields the protein CASSQGSGGANDPGELFF.

J is TRBJ2-5 and V is TRBV7-2; D gene unclear. CDR3 size: 11 residues. CDR1 and CDR2 from the germline V gene are SGHTA and FQGNSA. V lost 8 bases to trimming and J lost 5 bases, with 9 bases between them. The CDR3, as DNA: TGTGCCAGCGGTATACATGAGACCCAGTACTTC. Translating it yields CASGIHETQYF.

This clonotype was observed a handful of times. CDR3 nucleotide sequence: TGTGCCACCAGTGATCGGGACTTAAATCAGCCCCAGCATTTT. Translation gives CATSDRDLNQPQHF. V gene TRBV24-1 combines with J gene TRBJ1-5, with D possibly matching TRBD1 (5 bases). From germline, CDR1 is KGHDR and CDR2 SFDVKD. CDR3 length: 14 amino acids. Trimming shortened V by 3 bases and J by 4 bases, and 9 bases separated the two germline ends.

The chain couples TRBV4-1 to TRBJ2-7, with 10 bases lining up with TRBD1. This CDR3 is built from 16 residues. Trimming at V came to 3 bases and at J to 4 bases, leaving 9 bases not matched to a gene. Germline V gene lookup returns CDR1 MGHRA and CDR2 YSYEKL. CDR3 in DNA: TGCGCCAGCAGCCATGCCGAGGGACAGGGGCGGTACGAGCAGTACTTC. This gives the protein CASSHAEGQGRYEQYF.

This clonotype occurred many times. This chain links TRBV5-1 with TRBJ1-1, with TRBD1 as a possible D gene (6 bases). This CDR3 comprises 15 residues. Germline lookup yields CDR1 SGHRS and CDR2 YFSETQ. V lost 2 bases and J 0 bases, leaving 11 bases between the germline ends. The CDR3 coding sequence is TGCGCCAGCAGCTTCGCAGGGGACATGAACACTGAAGCTTTCTTT. It is translated as CASSFAGDMNTEAFF.